Listed below are T cell receptor beta chains from one sample, sequenced in a study of T cell responses to AZD1222 COVID-19 vaccine. Using immunoSEQ multiplex PCR, the repertoire was profiled, and TCRdb retains in-frame clones only, with some absent. The repertoire has roughly 170,000 clones, roughly 94% of them found once; the top ten carry more than 1.5%. The specimen was peripheral blood, collected 28 days after the second AZD1222 dose. The receptor source for this set is an adult who received the AZD1222 COVID-19 vaccine. CDR3s include the opening cysteine and the closing phenylalanine or tryptophan. D genes are given only for firm matches. Expanded clones get a size class; other rows say once, few or many, or leave the size out.

DNA,CDR3,J,V,D,size
TGTGCCAGCAGTCCCTTATTGGAGGGGCCATTCTATGGCTACACCTTC,CASSPLLEGPFYGYTF,TRBJ1-2,TRBV27,-,-
TGTGCCAGCAGTGATAGGACTGGAACAGATACGCAGTATTTT,CASSDRTGTDTQYF,TRBJ2-3,TRBV2,-,-
TGTGCCAGCAGTTTATGGACTAGCGGGGGAACAGATACGCAGTATTTT,CASSLWTSGGTDTQYF,TRBJ2-3,TRBV28,TRBD2,-
TGTGCCAGCAGTGCGGGACTGTTGAACACTGAAGCTTTCTTT,CASSAGLLNTEAFF,TRBJ1-1,TRBV2,-,-
TGTGCCAGCAGACAGGGAGATTTTAACCCTATGCATGGCTACACCTTC,CASRQGDFNPMHGYTF,TRBJ1-2,TRBV7-9,-,-
TGTGCCAGCAGTCCCTACATGCTTGGCTATGGCTACACCTTC,CASSPYMLGYGYTF,TRBJ1-2,TRBV27,-,-
TGTGCCAGCTCACCGTGGAGACAAGGGTCCGACGAGCAGTACTTC,CASSPWRQGSDEQYF,TRBJ2-7,TRBV18,-,once
TGTGCTAGTGGTTTGTTTGGGACTGAAGCTTTCTTT,CASGLFGTEAFF,TRBJ1-1,TRBV12-5,-,-
TGTGCCAGCCCATCAGTGGGGGGGTTGGGGAACACCATATATTTT,CASPSVGGLGNTIYF,TRBJ1-3,TRBV21-1,-,-
TGTGCCAGCAGATTAGGAGGTCTGAACACTGAAGCTTTCTTT,CASRLGGLNTEAFF,TRBJ1-1,TRBV28,-,-
TGTGCCAGCAGCTTAAACGCGGGGGGGTCCGGAGATACGCAGTATTTT,CASSLNAGGSGDTQYF,TRBJ2-3,TRBV7-3,TRBD2,once
TGCGCCAGCAGATCGGACAGGGCAGATGGCTACACCTTC,CASRSDRADGYTF,TRBJ1-2,TRBV10-2,TRBD1,-
TGTGCCAGCAGCCAAGATTCAGGGCCTTACAATGAGCAGTTCTTC,CASSQDSGPYNEQFF,TRBJ2-1,TRBV3-1/TRBV3-2,-,-
TGTGCCAGCTCACCACTCCTTACTAGCGGGAAGACCTACAATGAGCAGTTCTTC,CASSPLLTSGKTYNEQFF,TRBJ2-1,TRBV18,TRBD2,-
TGTGCCAGCAGTGGGCAGGGGGCCTACGAGCAGTACTTC,CASSGQGAYEQYF,TRBJ2-7,TRBV28,TRBD1,once
TGTGCCAGCAGCTCGGGACAGGGAATTTACGAGCAGTACTTC,CASSSGQGIYEQYF,TRBJ2-7,TRBV7-9,TRBD1,-
TGTGCCAGCAGCCAAGATAGCAGGGGCAGTCAGCCCCAGCATTTT,CASSQDSRGSQPQHF,TRBJ1-5,TRBV3-1/TRBV3-2,-,-
TGTGCCAGCAGTTACTCTGGGGGGGGCTCTGGAAACACCATATATTTT,CASSYSGGGSGNTIYF,TRBJ1-3,TRBV6-5,-,-
TGTGCCAGCAGTCACCAACTAGCGCAGTTCTTC,CASSHQLAQFF,TRBJ2-1,TRBV12-3/TRBV12-4,-,-
TGTGCCAGCAGCTCCGACAGGGAAGAAAAACTGTTTTTT,CASSSDREEKLFF,TRBJ1-4,TRBV5-6,TRBD1,once
TGTGCCAGTAGTATAGATAACGGTAAGATTAATGAGCAGTTCTTC,CASSIDNGKINEQFF,TRBJ2-1,TRBV19,-,-
TGCAGCGGAACTCTGAACACTGAAGCTTTCTTT,CSGTLNTEAFF,TRBJ1-1,TRBV29-1,-,-
TGTGCCAGCAGCTTAAGGGACGCGGGCTCTGGAAACACCATATATTTT,CASSLRDAGSGNTIYF,TRBJ1-3,TRBV7-6,-,-
TGTGCCAGCAGTTTGACAGGGGCTAATGGCTACACCTTC,CASSLTGANGYTF,TRBJ1-2,TRBV12-3/TRBV12-4,TRBD1,-
TGCAGTGCTAGTTATGGGGGCTGGTCTTCACCCCTCCACTTT,CSASYGGWSSPLHF,TRBJ1-6,TRBV20-1,-,-
TGTGCCAGCAGCTACTCCGGGACGGAGGCGAACTTAGGAGCTTTCTTT,CASSYSGTEANLGAFF,TRBJ1-1,TRBV11-1,-,once
TGTGCCAGCAGCTTGACAGGGGGCTTTGGATACTTC,CASSLTGGFGYF,TRBJ2-7,TRBV7-9,TRBD1,-
TGTGCCAGCAGCTCAACTAGCGGGGGGGCCGGGGAGACCCAGTACTTC,CASSSTSGGAGETQYF,TRBJ2-5,TRBV7-2,TRBD2,-
TGTGCCATCAGTGAAGCCCCCAATGAGCAGTTCTTC,CAISEAPNEQFF,TRBJ2-1,TRBV10-3,-,-
TGTGCCAGCAGTTCCGGACTAGCGGGCCCCGGGGAGCTGTTTTTT,CASSSGLAGPGELFF,TRBJ2-2,TRBV27,TRBD2,-
TGTGCCAGCAGCTCCTATAATGAAAAACTGTTTTTT,CASSSYNEKLFF,TRBJ1-4,TRBV5-5,-,-
TGTGCCACCAGTGATTTGAATGTCCCGACACGCTCCTACAATGAGCAGTTCTTC,CATSDLNVPTRSYNEQFF,TRBJ2-1,TRBV24-1,-,-
TGTGCCAGCAGTGAATATGACTACGAGCAGTACTTC,CASSEYDYEQYF,TRBJ2-7,TRBV25-1,-,-
TGTGCCAGCAGCGTAGGTGGGACAGGGGTCAATGAGCAGTTCTTC,CASSVGGTGVNEQFF,TRBJ2-1,TRBV9,TRBD1,-
TGCGCCAGCAGACCCCTCGGCGTGGGGGGCACTGAAGCTTTCTTT,CASRPLGVGGTEAFF,TRBJ1-1,TRBV5-1,-,-
TGTGCCAGCAGCAAAAGCGGGTCAGGGGGAGATCGTTTT,CASSKSGSGGDRF,TRBJ1-5,TRBV21-1,-,-
TGTGCCAGCAGCTTGGGGGACAGGAACACTGAAGCTTTCTTT,CASSLGDRNTEAFF,TRBJ1-1,TRBV7-9,TRBD1,-
TGTGCCAGCAGCCAAGGGACCCCTCTCTACACCTTC,CASSQGTPLYTF,TRBJ1-2,TRBV3-1/TRBV3-2,-,-
TGTGCCAGTAGGTATGATGGCAGGACGAACACTGAAGCTTTCTTT,CASRYDGRTNTEAFF,TRBJ1-1,TRBV19,-,-
TGTGCCAGCAGCTTACCCAGGGACGGCACCGGGGAGCTGTTTTTT,CASSLPRDGTGELFF,TRBJ2-2,TRBV7-9,-,-
TGTGCCAGCAGCTTGGGGGGTTCGGCATCCAAAAACATTCAGTACTTC,CASSLGGSASKNIQYF,TRBJ2-4,TRBV5-4,-,-
TGTGCCAGCAACCCAGGTTCTGGTGGCACTGAAGCTTTCTTT,CASNPGSGGTEAFF,TRBJ1-1,TRBV6-2/TRBV6-3,-,-
TGTGCCAGCAGCTACCTTCGACAGTACGCTGAAGCTTTCTTT,CASSYLRQYAEAFF,TRBJ1-1,TRBV3-1/TRBV3-2,-,-
TGTGCCAGTAGTGATTTAAGTGGCAGGATGAACACTGAAGCTTTCTTT,CASSDLSGRMNTEAFF,TRBJ1-1,TRBV19,-,-
TGTGCCAGCAGCTTCGGGGCGACCTACGAGCAGTACTTC,CASSFGATYEQYF,TRBJ2-7,TRBV5-5,-,-
TGTGCCAGCTCACCTCAGAAACAGGCCGCGAACACTGAAGCTTTCTTT,CASSPQKQAANTEAFF,TRBJ1-1,TRBV18,-,-
TGTGCCAGCAAGGCCTTCGAAGACACCGGGGAGCTGTTTTTT,CASKAFEDTGELFF,TRBJ2-2,TRBV6-4,-,few
TGCGCCAGCAGCCCGGCCAGGGGGCAGCTAGTCTATGGCTACACCTTC,CASSPARGQLVYGYTF,TRBJ1-2,TRBV5-1,TRBD1,-
TGTGCCAGCAGCTTAGGGTTTGGGGCCACGTACGAGCAGTACTTC,CASSLGFGATYEQYF,TRBJ2-7,TRBV7-2,-,-
TGTGCCAGCAGTGAAATTCAAGGGCTAGAGACCCAGTACTTC,CASSEIQGLETQYF,TRBJ2-5,TRBV6-1,-,-
TGTGCCAGCAGTGGGGAAGGTTCCAATCAGCCCCAGCATTTT,CASSGEGSNQPQHF,TRBJ1-5,TRBV2,-,many
TGTGCCAGCAGGGACAGGGGTGAAGCTTTCTTT,CASRDRGEAFF,TRBJ1-1,TRBV6-6,TRBD1,-
TGTGCCTGGACGGAGGGGGGAGAGACCCAGTACTTC,CAWTEGGETQYF,TRBJ2-5,TRBV30,-,-